Shown below are 27 T cell receptor beta chains from a single sample sequenced in a study of blood T cells in healthy people across ages. Primed by a sample-barcoded 5' primer and a J-beta primer mix, a second PCR proceeded for 7 to 11 cycles. TCRdb passed the 5' RACE reads through MiXCR, listing each CDR3 protein once. This sample has about a million distinct CDR3 sequences; roughly 51% occur once, and the top ten carry about 22%. Sequenced input: blood. The source is an older woman in good health.

The gene calls are TRBV7-2 and TRBJ1-5; the D gene is possibly TRBD1 (6 bases). The CDR3 is 16 residues long. V was shortened by 5 bases and J by 2 bases, with 16 bases between the two germline ends. Looked up from germline, CDR1 is SGHTA and CDR2 is FQGNSA. Here the CDR3 reads CASSQQGVQGNQPQHF. The CDR3 region has the DNA TGTGCCAGCAGCCAACAGGGTGTGCAAGGCAATCAGCCCCAGCATTTT.

The chain combines TRBV27 with TRBJ1-5; TRBD1 matches at 9 bases. V dropped 4 bases and J dropped 6; count of bases not matched to a gene: 10. Germline lookup yields CDR1 MNHEY and CDR2 SMNVEV (reference sequence). This CDR3 comprises 16 residues. The CDR3 reads CASSSRQGGRSQPQHF. CDR3 nucleotides: TGTGCCAGCAGTTCGCGACAGGGGGGACGGAGTCAGCCCCAGCATTTT.

The rearrangement joins TRBV12-3 or TRBV12-4 to TRBJ2-2; D possibly corresponds to TRBD2 (5 bases). The CDR3 runs 13 residues. The V end was cut by 8 bases, the J end by 2 bases, with 9 bases between. CDR3 sequence reads: CASSSLNTGELFF. The CDR3 DNA sequence: TGTGCCAGCTCTAGCCTTAACACCGGGGAGCTGTTTTTT.

The gene calls are TRBV12-3 or TRBV12-4 and TRBJ2-3; D not resolved. V was pared by 5 bases and J by 2 bases, with 8 bases between. There are 13 residues in the CDR3. CDR3 sequence: CASSIIITDTQYF. The CDR3 DNA reads TGTGCCAGCAGTATCATAATCACAGATACGCAGTATTTT.

The gene calls are TRBV28 and TRBJ2-7, with D possibly TRBD1 on 6 matching bases. The CDR3 loop spans 13 amino acids. V lost 6 bases to trimming and J lost 2 bases, with 11 bases between them. Germline assignment: CDR1 MDHEN and CDR2 SYDVKM. CDR3 coding DNA: TGTGCCAGCAGGTCCACAGGGCCCTACGAGCAGTACTTC. Protein sequence: CASRSTGPYEQYF.

The DNA for the CDR3 is TGTGCCAGCAGGCCCGTAGTAGGAGGGCGCGAGCAGTACTTC. It specifies CASRPVVGGREQYF. The chain joins TRBV28 to TRBJ2-5; a weak D match, TRBD2 (6 bases). The closer fit of TRBJ2-7 to the DNA end suggests the J call may be wrong. This CDR3 comprises 14 residues. CDR1 and CDR2 from the germline V gene are MDHEN and SYDVKM.

This clonotype was counted only a few times. The chain has TRBV4-1 and TRBJ1-5, with 10 positions matching TRBD1. With V trimmed by 4 bases and J by 3 bases, 18 bases remained unmatched. The germline gives CDR1 MGHRA, CDR2 YSYEKL. There are 20 residues in the CDR3. Here the CDR3 reads CASSPSPGQGMRAYNQPQHF. The CDR3 bases are TGCGCCAGCAGCCCGTCACCGGGACAGGGGATGAGGGCCTACAATCAGCCCCAGCATTTT.

This clonotype was counted a few times. The chain has TRBV29-1 and TRBJ2-5; D not certain. This CDR3 is built from 13 residues. CDR1 is SQVTM and CDR2 is ANQGSEA in the germline V gene. V lost 4 bases to trimming and J lost 5 bases, with 14 bases between them. CDR3 amino acids: CSVGAGPFETQYF. The DNA for the CDR3 is TGCAGCGTTGGGGCAGGCCCTTTTGAGACCCAGTACTTC.

The table lists this clonotype with many counts. This CDR3 reads CASSRQGNEQYF. The CDR3 region has the DNA TGTGCCAGCAGTCGGCAGGGAAACGAGCAGTACTTC. The rearrangement uses TRBV12-3 or TRBV12-4 and TRBJ2-7, with a possible D match to TRBD1 (5 bases). Trimming shortened V by 5 bases and J by 5 bases, and 10 bases separated the two germline ends. The CDR3 runs to 12 residues.

V gene TRBV7-9 combines with J gene TRBJ2-3, with D hard to call. Germline V gene lookup returns CDR1 SEHNR and CDR2 FQNEAQ (reference sequence). The CDR3 has 16 amino acids. V dropped 0 bases and J dropped 2 bases, with 12 bases sitting between them. CDR3 nucleotide sequence: TGTGCCAGCAGCTTAGCGGCGACCATTCTCACAGATACGCAGTATTTT. Protein sequence: CASSLAATILTDTQYF.

The V and J genes are TRBV20-1 and TRBJ1-1; possible D gene TRBD1, 6 bases. CDR3 size: 11 residues. Germline-derived CDR1 and CDR2 are DFQATT and SNEGSKA (reference sequence). The germline V and J ends were trimmed by 6 bases and 5 bases, with 10 bases remaining between them. DNA of the CDR3: TGCAGTGCAAGTAGGGGGACTGAAGCTTTCTTT. It translates to CSASRGTEAFF.

In this sample, this clonotype turned up a few times. The genes are TRBV5-1 and TRBJ2-1; D may correspond to TRBD1 or TRBD2 (5 bases each). Germline CDR1 SGHRS, CDR2 YFSETQ. This CDR3 has 14 residues. V was trimmed by 1 base and J by 5 bases, leaving 10 bases between them. In DNA form, the CDR3 reads TGCGCCAGCAGCTTGCATGGGACCAACAATGAGCAGTTCTTC. Translated: CASSLHGTNNEQFF.

Remarks on this clonotype: This clone may be a read error of a much larger clone one base away. The chain is built from TRBV7-2 and TRBJ2-1; D is undetermined. Germline V gene data show CDR1 as SGHTA and CDR2 as FQGNSA. The CDR3 has 11 amino acids. V gave up 4 bases and J gave up 13 bases, with 11 bases separating them. DNA of the CDR3: TGTGCCAGCAGCTCTTATGAGACCCAGTTCTTC. Amino acid sequence: CASSSYETQFF. Full variable domain (missing parts from reference TRBV7-2 and TRBJ2-1): GAGVSQSPSNKVTEKGKDVELRCDPISGHTALYWYRQSLGQGLEFLIYFQGNSAPDKSGLPSDRFSAERTGGSVSTLTIQRTQQEDSAVYLCASSSYETQFFGPGTRLTVL.

This clonotype was observed a handful of times. V and J are TRBV28 and TRBJ2-5; TRBD2 matches 8 bases. Judging by the DNA end, TRBJ2-7 fits better; the J call may be wrong. The germline CDR1 and CDR2 sequences are MDHEN and SYDVKM. The CDR3 extends over 15 amino acids. Here the CDR3 reads CASSVMGKRENEQYF. The CDR3 nucleotides are TGTGCCAGCAGTGTCATGGGTAAGCGGGAGAACGAGCAGTACTTC.

The CDR3 loop is CASSIIGGVRAANSPLHF. DNA of the CDR3: TGTGCCAGCTCAATCATAGGGGGGGTACGGGCAGCTAATTCACCCCTCCACTTT. This chain connects TRBV7-6 to TRBJ1-6; TRBD1 might be the D (6 bases). There are 18 residues in the CDR3. V lost 8 bases and J 6 bases, leaving 26 bases between the germline ends. Germline values: CDR1 SGHVS, CDR2 FNYEAQ.

The chain employs TRBV18 and TRBJ2-7, with 9 nucleotides matching TRBD1. Germline V lookup: CDR1 KGHSH, CDR2 LQKENI. V shed 6 bases and J 1 base; nucleotides not matched to a gene: 7. This CDR3 comprises 15 residues. The CDR3 coding sequence is TGTGCCAGCTCCCCAGGACAGGGGCTTTCCTACGAGCAGTACTTC. Protein: CASSPGQGLSYEQYF.

With respect to this clonotype: Mismatch with germline at one junction end may stem from a read error. V gene TRBV30 combines with J gene TRBJ1-5; D is possibly TRBD1 (6 bases). Germline V CDR1 and CDR2: GTSNPN, SVGIG (reference sequence). The CDR3 is 13 residues long. The CDR3 DNA sequence: TGTGCCTGGAGTTCGGGGGCTATTCAGCCCCTGCATTTT. Its translation: CAWSSGAIQPLHF.

The chain couples TRBV29-1 to TRBJ1-2, with D possibly TRBD1 on 6 matching bases. The germline CDR1 and CDR2 sequences are SQVTM and ANQGSEA. V was cut by 6 bases and J by 2 bases, with 16 bases left in between. The CDR3 has 14 residues. Written as DNA, the CDR3 is TGCAGCGTCGCGGACAGCTCAGAAAACTATGGCTACACCTTC. Its protein product is CSVADSSENYGYTF.

V usage is TRBV5-1 and J usage is TRBJ2-3, with D possibly TRBD2 on 6 matching bases. Trimming stripped 0 bases from V and 6 bases from J, with 17 bases between. The CDR3 contains 16 residues. Germline lookup yields CDR1 SGHRS and CDR2 YFSETQ. CDR3 residues: CASSLVANGSKDTQYF. Here the CDR3 DNA reads TGCGCCAGCAGCTTGGTGGCTAACGGGAGTAAGGATACGCAGTATTTT.

The chain employs TRBV11-2 and TRBJ2-1, with 8 bases identical to TRBD2. The CDR3 sequence is 14 residues long. Germline V CDR1 and CDR2: SGHAT, FQNNGV. The V segment lost 8 bases and the J segment 5 bases; nucleotides outside the gene matches: 8. CDR3 residues: CASGSREGNNEQFF. Written as DNA, the CDR3 is TGTGCCAGCGGCTCCCGGGAGGGAAACAATGAGCAGTTCTTC.

This clonotype was counted a few times. The DNA of the CDR3 is TGTGCCAGCGAAACCCGGGAGGCGGCAAGCTCCTACAATGAGCAGTTCTTC. As protein: CASETREAASSYNEQFF. This sequence joins TRBV7-9 and TRBJ2-1, with TRBD2 matching 7 bases. Trimming at V came to 8 bases and at J to 0 bases, leaving 13 bases not matched to a gene. Germline assignment: CDR1 SEHNR and CDR2 FQNEAQ (reference sequence). There are 17 residues in the CDR3.

The chain uses TRBV4-3 and TRBJ2-2; the match to TRBD2 covers 9 bases. The CDR3 is made up of 18 amino acids. CDR1 is LGHNA, CDR2 YSLEER, per germline. V was pared by 0 bases and J by 2 bases, with 7 bases of the junction left unmatched. The CDR3 nucleotides read TGCGCCAGCAGCCAAGATCGACTAGCGGAACTTAACACCGGGGAGCTGTTTTTT. It specifies CASSQDRLAELNTGELFF.

The chain links TRBV7-2 to TRBJ2-1, with D perhaps matching TRBD1 or TRBD2 (6 bases each). The CDR3 loop spans 14 amino acids. V dropped 5 bases and J dropped 8 bases, with 16 bases sitting between them. CDR1 SGHTA and CDR2 FQGNSA come from the germline V gene. CDR3 sequence: CASSVGGGGDEQFF. CDR3 bases: TGTGCCAGCAGCGTAGGAGGGGGTGGGGATGAGCAGTTCTTC.

In its sample, this clonotype was seen a few times. The chain couples TRBV4-1 to TRBJ2-5; 10 nucleotides match TRBD1. The closer fit of TRBJ2-7 to the DNA end suggests the J call may be wrong. The length of the CDR3 is 17 residues. CDR1 is MGHRA and CDR2 is YSYEKL in the germline V gene. CDR3 bases: TGCGCCAGCAGCCACTTTACCGGGACAGGGGACATCTACGAGCAGTACTTC. Protein product: CASSHFTGTGDIYEQYF.

This chain connects TRBV25-1 to TRBJ1-2, with TRBD1 identical over 7 bases. CDR3 length: 15 amino acids. Germline lookup yields CDR1 MGHDK and CDR2 SYGVNS. Trimming removed 3 bases from V and 5 bases from J; junction bases left unmatched: 9. CDR3 in amino acids: CASSDQDRYGYGYTF. DNA of the CDR3: TGTGCCAGCAGTGACCAGGACAGGTACGGGTATGGCTACACCTTC.

This sequence joins TRBV11-2 and TRBJ1-4; the D is unclear. CDR1 and CDR2 from the germline V gene are SGHAT and FQNNGV. Trimming pared 3 bases from V and 6 bases from J, leaving 8 bases between. The CDR3 covers 13 residues. The CDR3 spells CASSLGLYEKLFF. In nucleotides, the CDR3 is TGTGCCAGCAGCTTGGGCCTTTATGAAAAACTGTTTTTT. Using reference TRBV11-2 and TRBJ1-4 for the parts outside the CDR3, the full variable domain is EAGVAQSPRYKIIEKRQSVAFWCNPISGHATLYWYQQILGQGPKLLIQFQNNGVVDDSQLPKDRFSAERLKGVDSTLKIQPAKLEDSAVYLCASSLGLYEKLFFGSGTQLSVL.

This clonotype has only a few counts. This sequence joins TRBV7-9 and TRBJ1-4, with unresolved D. The germline CDR1 and CDR2 sequences are SEHNR and FQNEAQ (reference sequence). The CDR3 consists of 12 residues. V shed 4 bases and J shed 8 bases, with 8 bases lying between them. Here the CDR3 reads CASSSGGEKLFF. DNA of the CDR3: TGTGCCAGCAGCTCTGGTGGGGAAAAACTGTTTTTT. Combining the CDR3 with reference TRBV7-9 and TRBJ1-4 gives the whole variable domain DTGVSQNPRHKITKRGQNVTFRCDPISEHNRLYWYRQTLGQGPEFLTYFQNEAQLEKSRLLSDRFSAERPKGSFSTLEIQRTEQGDSAMYLCASSSGGEKLFFGSGTQLSVL.